Listed below are T cell receptor beta chains from one sample, sequenced in a study of patients and donors after allogeneic stem cell transplantation. MiXCR, run by TCRdb on the RT-PCR reads, gives a single entry per CDR3 protein. This sample has roughly 150,000 distinct CDR3 sequences, with about 24% found just once. The material sequenced was blood, either unsorted or a sorted T cell fraction (not recorded which). The source is a human donor who was either an allogeneic HSCT recipient or a stem cell or donor lymphocyte infusion donor (not recorded which). It is not recorded whose cells these are; they may come from a transplant donor. Each CDR3 is given with its conserved first and last residue. The D gene is left open where the match is weak. Clone sizes are given selectively: once, few, many, or a class where the clone is expanded.

d_call	clone_size	v_call	j_call	cdr3_aa	cdr3_nt
NA	NA	TRBV20-1	TRBJ2-7	CSASAPQRVSYEQYF	TGCAGTGCTAGCGCACCCCAGCGGGTCTCCTACGAGCAGTACTTC
NA	NA	TRBV29-1	TRBJ1-2	CSVVWGGSDYGYTF	TGCAGCGTTGTTTGGGGGGGGAGCGACTATGGCTACACCTTC
NA	few	TRBV10-2	TRBJ1-2	CASSESGLYGYTF	TGCGCCAGCAGTGAGTCTGGACTCTATGGCTACACCTTC
TRBD2	NA	TRBV3-1	TRBJ2-7	CATTWEGSNEQYF	TGTGCCACCACCTGGGAGGGTAGCAACGAGCAGTACTTC
TRBD2	NA	TRBV5-1	TRBJ2-7	CASNGLAGTSYEQYF	TGCGCCAGCAACGGACTAGCGGGCACATCCTACGAGCAGTACTTC
NA	few	TRBV4-2	TRBJ2-1	CASSPKVHNNEQFF	TGTGCCAGCAGCCCGAAGGTACACAACAATGAGCAGTTCTTC
NA	NA	TRBV6-2/TRBV6-3	TRBJ2-7	CASSSLFGGYEQYF	TGTGCCAGCAGTTCCCTATTTGGCGGCTACGAGCAGTACTTC
NA	few	TRBV2	TRBJ1-2	CASSEGAVTDYGYTF	TGTGCCAGCAGTGAAGGTGCGGTTACAGATTATGGCTACACCTTC
TRBD2	NA	TRBV12-3/TRBV12-4	TRBJ2-7	CASSFSSGDEQYF	TGTGCCAGCAGTTTTTCTAGCGGGGACGAGCAGTACTTC
TRBD1	once	TRBV7-3	TRBJ1-1	CASSVGQGMNTEAFF	TGTGCCAGCAGCGTTGGACAGGGGATGAACACTGAAGCTTTCTTT
NA	few	TRBV4-2	TRBJ1-5	CASSPIGAGSHQPQHF	TGTGCCAGCAGCCCCATTGGGGCAGGGTCTCATCAGCCCCAGCATTTT
NA	many	TRBV30	TRBJ1-2	CAWRTKGGNYGYTF	TGTGCCTGGAGGACCAAGGGCGGTAACTATGGCTACACCTTC
NA	NA	TRBV5-1	TRBJ1-6	CASSSWTLGESNSPLHF	TGCGCCAGCAGCTCATGGACGTTAGGGGAAAGTAATTCACCCCTCCACTTT
TRBD2	few	TRBV6-5	TRBJ2-1	CASRTSGRGNEQFF	TGTGCCAGCAGAACTAGCGGGAGAGGTAATGAGCAGTTCTTC
TRBD1	NA	TRBV3-1	TRBJ1-4	CASSQVGGGEKLFF	TGTGCCAGCAGCCAAGTAGGGGGCGGTGAAAAACTGTTTTTT
TRBD1	NA	TRBV20-1	TRBJ1-2	CSAGRDRLLHSTYGYTF	TGCAGTGCAGGCCGGGACAGGCTCCTCCACTCGACGTATGGCTACACCTTC
NA	NA	TRBV12-3/TRBV12-4	TRBJ1-3	CASGFGGKNTIYF	TGTGCCAGCGGATTTGGGGGGAAAAACACCATATATTTT
TRBD1	few	TRBV29-1	TRBJ2-5	CSAQDRVGETQYF	TGCAGCGCCCAGGACAGGGTCGGAGAGACCCAGTACTTC
NA	NA	TRBV5-1	TRBJ2-3	CASSPWGRTDTQYF	TGCGCCAGCAGCCCCTGGGGAAGGACAGATACGCAGTATTTT
NA	few	TRBV19	TRBJ1-5	CASSIRGGLQPQHF	TGTGCCAGTAGTATTAGGGGAGGACTTCAGCCCCAGCATTTT
NA	once	TRBV5-1	TRBJ1-2	CASSSRHTTNYGYTF	TGCGCCAGCAGCTCCCGGCATACGACTAACTATGGCTACACCTTC
NA	NA	TRBV20-1	TRBJ2-3	CSARISGTDTQYF	TGCAGTGCTAGAATTAGCGGCACAGATACGCAGTATTTT
TRBD2	few	TRBV7-3	TRBJ2-1	CASSLGGGLAYNEQFF	TGTGCCAGCAGCTTAGGGGGCGGACTAGCGTACAATGAGCAGTTCTTC
TRBD1	few	TRBV6-5	TRBJ1-2	CASSYGGQGIRGYTF	TGTGCCAGCAGTTACGGGGGACAGGGGATACGTGGCTACACCTTC
TRBD1	few	TRBV12-5	TRBJ1-5	CASCPGGLINQPQHF	TGTGCTAGTTGCCCAGGGGGTCTAATCAATCAGCCCCAGCATTTT
TRBD1	few	TRBV11-1	TRBJ2-2	CASSLDRAATGELFF	TGTGCCAGCAGCTTGGACAGGGCGGCCACCGGGGAGCTGTTTTTT
NA	NA	TRBV7-2	TRBJ1-3	CASSKSSGNTIYF	TGTGCCAGCAGCAAGAGCTCTGGAAACACCATATATTTT
TRBD2	NA	TRBV14	TRBJ2-1	CASSQSLAGGNYNEQFF	TGTGCCAGCAGCCAATCCCTAGCGGGGGGGAACTACAATGAGCAGTTCTTC
NA	many	TRBV29-1	TRBJ2-7	CSVGWGKNEQYF	TGCAGCGTTGGGTGGGGAAAAAACGAGCAGTACTTC
NA	NA	TRBV10-3	TRBJ1-5	CAISGGDLGRAQHF	TGTGCCATCAGTGGCGGGGACCTCGGGAGGGCCCAGCATTTT
NA	many	TRBV27	TRBJ1-6	CASSLVGIRSYNSPLHF	TGTGCCAGCAGTTTAGTGGGGATTAGGTCCTATAATTCACCCCTCCACTTT
NA	NA	TRBV24-1	TRBJ2-1	CATSDAGVSRHSEQFF	TGTGCCACCAGTGATGCCGGGGTGTCTAGGCATAGTGAGCAGTTCTTC
NA	few	TRBV5-1	TRBJ2-7	CASSWVPDRTGRYEQYF	TGCGCCAGCAGCTGGGTCCCGGACAGAACTGGAAGATACGAGCAGTACTTC
NA	few	TRBV29-1	TRBJ2-1	CSVDPRGALEQFF	TGCAGCGTTGACCCTCGGGGGGCCTTGGAGCAGTTCTTC
TRBD2	many	TRBV5-1	TRBJ2-3	CASSVLAGSSTDTQYF	TGCGCCAGCAGCGTTCTAGCGGGCTCTTCCACAGATACGCAGTATTTT
TRBD1	NA	TRBV7-9	TRBJ2-5	CASRRQGLQETQYF	TGTGCCAGCAGAAGACAGGGATTGCAAGAGACCCAGTACTTC
NA	few	TRBV27	TRBJ1-2	CASSLEVRGGHAYGYTF	TGTGCCAGCAGTCTAGAAGTTCGGGGGGGGCACGCCTATGGCTACACCTTC
NA	few	TRBV6-5	TRBJ2-3	CASSLTRGTHQQYF	TGTGCCAGCAGTCTCACCCGTGGGACCCATCAGCAGTATTTT
NA	few	TRBV12-3/TRBV12-4	TRBJ2-3	CASSAVSPTDTQYF	TGTGCCAGCAGTGCCGTAAGCCCCACAGATACGCAGTATTTT
TRBD2	NA	TRBV20-1	TRBJ2-1	CSASQLAGVYEQFF	TGCAGTGCTAGCCAACTAGCGGGAGTCTATGAGCAGTTCTTC
NA	few	TRBV21-1	TRBJ2-1	CASSKKAGWSYNEQFF	TGTGCCAGCAGCAAAAAAGCGGGGTGGTCCTACAATGAGCAGTTCTTC
NA	few	TRBV9	TRBJ1-1	CASSQGPRGRTEAFF	TGTGCCAGCAGCCAAGGCCCCAGGGGAAGGACTGAAGCTTTCTTT
NA	NA	TRBV29-1	TRBJ2-5	CSVDTGKELRETQYF	TGCAGCGTTGATACAGGAAAGGAGCTTCGAGAGACCCAGTACTTC
NA	NA	TRBV6-5	TRBJ2-5	CAIGTLETQYF	TGTGCCATCGGAACGTTGGAGACCCAGTACTTC
NA	few	TRBV5-1	TRBJ2-3	CASSLAWALPSTDTQYF	TGCGCCAGCAGCTTGGCCTGGGCACTTCCTAGCACAGATACGCAGTATTTT
NA	NA	TRBV29-1	TRBJ2-1	CSVVAETNEQFF	TGCAGCGTCGTGGCTGAGACCAATGAGCAGTTCTTC
NA	few	TRBV6-5	TRBJ1-1	CASSHGGANTEAFF	TGTGCCAGCAGCCACGGGGGGGCGAACACTGAAGCTTTCTTT
NA	many	TRBV30	TRBJ1-5	CAWRVPGNQPQHF	TGTGCCTGGAGAGTCCCCGGCAATCAGCCCCAGCATTTT
NA	NA	TRBV7-2	TRBJ1-4	CASSSAKSLGKLFF	TGTGCCAGCAGCTCAGCGAAGTCTTTGGGGAAACTGTTTTTT
TRBD1	NA	TRBV25-1	TRBJ2-7	CASSEPGQAFYEQYF	TGTGCCAGCAGTGAGCCGGGACAGGCTTTCTACGAGCAGTACTTC
TRBD2	NA	TRBV12-3/TRBV12-4	TRBJ2-5	CASTLLAGEQETQYF	TGTGCCAGCACTTTGCTAGCGGGGGAACAAGAGACCCAGTACTTC
NA	NA	TRBV5-1	TRBJ2-1	CASSLRANAEQFF	TGCGCCAGCAGCTTGAGGGCAAACGCTGAGCAGTTCTTC
NA	NA	TRBV7-9	TRBJ2-7	CASSLSIYEQYF	TGTGCCAGCAGCTTAAGTATCTACGAGCAGTACTTC
NA	few	TRBV24-1	TRBJ2-1	CATSDPNYNEQFF	TGTGCCACCAGTGATCCGAATTACAATGAGCAGTTCTTC
NA	NA	TRBV6-6	TRBJ2-7	CASSLPWGLGIPSYEQYF	TGTGCCAGCAGTCTTCCCTGGGGCCTGGGAATCCCCTCCTACGAGCAGTACTTC
TRBD1	NA	TRBV5-1	TRBJ1-1	CASSPPDYRGTEAFF	TGCGCCAGCAGCCCACCCGATTACAGGGGCACTGAAGCTTTCTTT